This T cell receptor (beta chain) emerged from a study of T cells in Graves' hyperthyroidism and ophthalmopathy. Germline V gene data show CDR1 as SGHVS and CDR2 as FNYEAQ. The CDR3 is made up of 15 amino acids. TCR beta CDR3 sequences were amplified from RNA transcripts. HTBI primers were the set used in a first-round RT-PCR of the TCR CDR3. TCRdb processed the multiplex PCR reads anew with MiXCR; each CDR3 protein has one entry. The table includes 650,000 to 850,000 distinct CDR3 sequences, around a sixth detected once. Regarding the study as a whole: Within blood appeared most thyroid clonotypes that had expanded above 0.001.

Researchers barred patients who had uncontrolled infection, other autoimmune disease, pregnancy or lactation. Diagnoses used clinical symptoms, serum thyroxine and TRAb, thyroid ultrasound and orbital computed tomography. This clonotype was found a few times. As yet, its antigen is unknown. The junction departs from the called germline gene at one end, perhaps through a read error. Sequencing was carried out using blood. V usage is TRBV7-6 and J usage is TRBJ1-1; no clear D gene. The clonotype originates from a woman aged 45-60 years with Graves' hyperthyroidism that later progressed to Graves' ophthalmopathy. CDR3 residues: CASSFTLQRNTEAFF. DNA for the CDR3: TGTGCCAGCAGCTTCACCTTACAGAGGAACACTGAGGCTTTCTTT.